The T cell receptor beta chain under discussion was sequenced for a study of blood T cell repertoires in COVID-19. Overall study context: Collection of acute and convalescent COVID-19 samples took place in the United States, Italy and Spain.

V lost 2 bases and J 6 bases, leaving 7 bases between the germline ends. CDR1 is MNHEY, CDR2 SMNVEV, per germline (reference sequence). The CDR3 covers 12 residues. Participant ages covered about 18 to 90 years across 25 or so US areas. Researchers sorted participants into cohorts using their self-reported clinical history. Per the original data handling: Reference gene primers were amplified, and this amplification served to estimate nucleated cell counts. TCRdb keeps only in-frame clones here, not all; method: immunoSEQ multiplex PCR. That table supplies the V and J calls and clone size; D and trimming were determined from the DNA. Here the sample spans about 150,000 clones, more than 75% being singletons.

V gene TRBV27 combines with J gene TRBJ1-2; no clear D. The sample was PBMCs or T cells enriched from blood (not recorded which). The receptor's source is a woman aged 25 to 45 with acute COVID-19. CDR3 sequence (DNA): TGTGCCAGCAGTTTAACCGGGGATGGCTACACCTTC. It is translated as CASSLTGDGYTF.